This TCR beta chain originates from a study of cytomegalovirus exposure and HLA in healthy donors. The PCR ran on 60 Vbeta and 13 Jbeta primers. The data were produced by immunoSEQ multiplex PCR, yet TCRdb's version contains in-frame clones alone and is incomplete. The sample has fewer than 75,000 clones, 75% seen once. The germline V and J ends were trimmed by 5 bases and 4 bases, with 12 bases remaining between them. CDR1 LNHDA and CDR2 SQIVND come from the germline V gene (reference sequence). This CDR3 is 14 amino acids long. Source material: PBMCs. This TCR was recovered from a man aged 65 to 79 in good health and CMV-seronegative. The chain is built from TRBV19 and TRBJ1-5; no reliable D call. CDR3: CASSALAENQPQHF. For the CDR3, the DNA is TGTGCCAGTAGTGCTTTAGCCGAAAATCAGCCCCAGCATTTT.